This T cell receptor beta chain was observed in a study of shared clonotypes between healthy human individuals. As for the study in general: For every donor, three CD4 naive, three CD4 memory, two CD8 naive and one CD8 memory plates were used. Whole-study results and caveats: Unshared clonotypes carried lower generation probabilities than those common to all four donors.

Replicate PCRs from sorted subsets contained around 200 ng DNA, which is some 32,000 T cell genomes. Clones were sequenced by immunoSEQ multiplex PCR, and TCRdb holds only the in-frame ones, with some missing. The top ten hold about 0.39% of the sample, which has a few million clones, more than 80% seen once. The germline V gene encodes CDR1 KGHSH and CDR2 LQKENI. This CDR3 comprises 18 residues. The ends lost 3 bases at V and 5 bases at J; junction bases unmatched: 18. About this clone: The antigen is not known.

Sequencing used naive CD4+ T cells from PBMCs. Noted subset: CD45RA+ positively selected. This sequence originates from a young man in good health. Some clones in this sample may be carry-over from other donors' samples. The genes are TRBV18 and TRBJ1-1; 7 nucleotides align to TRBD1. This chain's CDR3 is CASSPRSWTGEVRTEAFF. CDR3 nucleotide sequence: TGTGCCAGCTCACCCCGATCTTGGACAGGAGAGGTTCGGACTGAAGCTTTCTTT.